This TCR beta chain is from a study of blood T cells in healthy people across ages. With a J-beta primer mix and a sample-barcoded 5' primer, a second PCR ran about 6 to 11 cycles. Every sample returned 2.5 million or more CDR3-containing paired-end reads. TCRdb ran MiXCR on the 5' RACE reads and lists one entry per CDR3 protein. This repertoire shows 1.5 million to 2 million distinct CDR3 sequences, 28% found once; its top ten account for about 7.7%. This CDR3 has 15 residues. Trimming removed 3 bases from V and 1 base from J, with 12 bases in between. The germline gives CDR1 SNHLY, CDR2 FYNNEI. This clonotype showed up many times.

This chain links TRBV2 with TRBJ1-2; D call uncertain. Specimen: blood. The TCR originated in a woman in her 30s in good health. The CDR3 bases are TGTGCCAGCAGTGACCCCGTCTCCAGTAACTATGGCTACACCTTC. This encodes CASSDPVSSNYGYTF. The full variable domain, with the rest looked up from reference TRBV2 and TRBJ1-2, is EPEVTQTPSHQVTQMGQEVILRCVPISNHLYFYWYRQILGQKVEFLVSFYNNEISEKSEIFDDQFSVERPDGSNFTLKIRSTKLEDSAMYFCASSDPVSSNYGYTFGSGTRLTVV.